These 23 T cell receptor beta chains came from one sample sequenced in a study of cytomegalovirus exposure and HLA in healthy donors. This table comes from immunoSEQ multiplex PCR, and its TCRdb copy is limited to in-frame clones, with some not included. Here the sample spans 300,000 or so clones, approximately 88% being singletons. Material for sequencing was PBMCs. These receptor sequences come from a man aged 25 to 40 in good health and CMV-seronegative.

This sequence joins TRBV6-6 and TRBJ2-2, with 8 bases lining up with TRBD2. This CDR3 is 15 amino acids long. V lost 7 bases, J lost 4 bases, and 8 bases stayed unmatched. Looked up from germline, CDR1 is MNHNY and CDR2 is SVGAGI (reference sequence). The CDR3 sequence is CASTHGGGPTGELFF. In nucleotides, the CDR3 is TGTGCCAGCACCCACGGGGGGGGGCCCACCGGGGAGCTGTTTTTT.

The V call is TRBV5-6, the J call TRBJ2-7, with D maybe TRBD1 (6 bases). CDR3 length: 13 residues. Trimming cost V 4 bases and J 9 bases, with 17 bases left between them. The germline V gene has CDR1 SGHDT and CDR2 YYEEEE. In DNA, the CDR3 is TGTGCCAGCAGCCCCCCCGACAGGCGAGGGCAGTACTTC. It codes for CASSPPDRRGQYF.

V gene TRBV5-6 combines with J gene TRBJ2-3, with 8 nucleotides matching TRBD2. The germline V gene encodes CDR1 SGHDT and CDR2 YYEEEE. Trimming removed 7 bases from V and 4 bases from J; junction bases left unmatched: 8. This CDR3 spans 14 amino acids. The CDR3 here is CASAGLVGPDTQYF. The CDR3 DNA follows: TGTGCCAGCGCGGGACTAGTGGGCCCAGATACGCAGTATTTT.

This rearrangement joins TRBV7-8 to TRBJ1-2; TRBD1 is a possible D gene (6 bases). The CDR3 loop spans 16 amino acids. Trimming removed 5 bases from V and 5 bases from J, with 21 bases in between. Germline CDR1 and CDR2: SGHVS and FQNEAQ. The DNA for the CDR3 is TGTGCCAGCAGCAAGGGAGCGGGGGGCGGCAGATATGGCTACACCTTC. Translation gives CASSKGAGGGRYGYTF.

The rearrangement joins TRBV19 to TRBJ1-1; D might be TRBD1 (5 bases). Germline loops: CDR1 LNHDA, CDR2 SQIVND (reference sequence). CDR3 length: 17 amino acids. Trimming removed 5 bases at V and 0 bases at J, with 19 bases between. The CDR3 nucleotides are TGTGCCAGTAGTCCCAACCAGGGAATCCACATGAACACTGAAGCTTTCTTT. This encodes CASSPNQGIHMNTEAFF.

V and J are TRBV30 and TRBJ1-2; no definite D call. Germline assignment: CDR1 GTSNPN and CDR2 SVGIG (reference sequence). The V end lost 2 bases, the J end lost 1 base, and 5 bases lay between the germline ends. This CDR3 has 12 amino acids. DNA of the CDR3: TGTGCCTGGAGTACGGGTAACTATGGCTACACCTTC. It specifies CAWSTGNYGYTF.

This sequence joins TRBV6-4 and TRBJ2-2; tentatively, D is TRBD2 (6 bases). This CDR3 is built from 15 residues. The germline V gene encodes CDR1 MRHNA and CDR2 SNTAGT. Trimming removed 6 bases from V and 3 bases from J, with 14 bases in between. In DNA form, the CDR3 reads TGTGCCAGCAGCCCCTGGGCTAGCGACACCGGGGAGCTGTTTTTT. Encoded protein: CASSPWASDTGELFF.

The chain combines TRBV11-2 with TRBJ1-6; TRBD1 is a possible D gene (5 bases). V was trimmed by 11 bases and J by 11 bases, leaving 19 bases between them. The CDR3 is 13 amino acids. CDR1 and CDR2 (germline): SGHAT, FQNNGV. The CDR3 DNA follows: TGTGCCTCCCAGGGTCTCCAGACGGCACCCCTCCACTTT. Encoded protein: CASQGLQTAPLHF.

The V gene is TRBV29-1, the J gene TRBJ2-7; 7 positions match TRBD1. V lost 8 bases to trimming and J lost 2 bases; unmatched junction nucleotides: 6. CDR3 length equals 12 residues. CDR1 SQVTM and CDR2 ANQGSEA come from the germline V gene. The CDR3 coding sequence is TGCAGCTGCTCCGGGACAGCCTACGAGCAGTACTTC. Protein sequence: CSCSGTAYEQYF.

The chain is built from TRBV27 and TRBJ2-5; 8 positions agree with TRBD1. This CDR3 has 15 residues. Germline V lookup: CDR1 MNHEY, CDR2 SMNVEV (reference sequence). The J segment lost 2 bases and the V segment lost 5 bases, leaving 7 bases of the junction unmatched. CDR3 loop: CASSPGWDRQETQYF. The CDR3 DNA sequence: TGTGCCAGCAGTCCCGGCTGGGACAGGCAAGAGACCCAGTACTTC.

The rearrangement uses TRBV11-3 and TRBJ2-1; 9 positions agree with TRBD1. The germline CDR1 and CDR2 sequences are SGHNT and YENEEA. With 3 bases clipped from V and 1 base from J, the junction kept 1 base outside the gene matches. The CDR3 loop spans 15 amino acids. CDR3 amino acids: CASSFGTGSYNEQFF. As DNA, the CDR3 is TGTGCCAGCAGCTTCGGGACAGGGTCCTACAATGAGCAGTTCTTC.

The genes are TRBV5-1 and TRBJ1-4; a weak D match, TRBD1 (5 bases). The CDR3 runs 12 residues. The germline V gene encodes CDR1 SGHRS and CDR2 YFSETQ. Trimming took off 4 bases at V and 11 bases at J, with 12 bases between the two ends. The CDR3 sequence is CASSRDGTKLFF. The CDR3 DNA follows: TGCGCCAGCAGCCGCGATGGGACTAAACTGTTTTTT. Full variable domain (outside the CDR3, taken from reference TRBV5-1 and TRBJ1-4): KAGVTQTPRYLIKTRGQQVTLSCSPISGHRSVSWYQQTPGQGLQFLFEYFSETQRNKGNFPGRFSGRQFSNSRSEMNVSTLELGDSALYLCASSRDGTKLFFGSGTQLSVL.

This chain's CDR3 is CASSRQGAVLDTQYF. The DNA for the CDR3 is TGTGCCAGCAGCCGACAGGGGGCAGTGTTAGATACGCAGTATTTT. The chain uses TRBV5-4 and TRBJ2-3, with 10 nucleotides matching TRBD1. From germline, CDR1 is SGHNT and CDR2 YYREEE (reference sequence). This CDR3 comprises 15 residues. Trimming at V came to 4 bases and at J to 5 bases, leaving 7 bases not matched to a gene.

CDR3 amino acids: CASNHPGSYNEQFF. In DNA, the CDR3 is TGTGCCAGCAACCACCCGGGATCCTACAATGAGCAGTTCTTC. The chain is built from TRBV5-4 and TRBJ2-1; D might be TRBD2 (5 bases). There are 14 residues in the CDR3. Trimming pared 6 bases from V and 1 base from J, leaving 11 bases between. Germline V gives CDR1 SGHNT, CDR2 YYREEE (reference sequence). Drawing the rest from reference TRBV5-4 and TRBJ2-1, the complete variable domain is ETGVTQSPTHLIKTRGQQVTLRCSSQSGHNTVSWYQQALGQGPQFIFQYYREEENGRGNFPPRFSGLQFPNYSSELNVNALELDDSALYLCASNHPGSYNEQFFGPGTRLTVL.

The CDR3 sequence is CASSLIGSTEAFF. In DNA, the CDR3 is TGCGCCAGCAGCTTGATAGGGAGTACTGAAGCTTTCTTT. The chain links TRBV5-1 to TRBJ1-1; D unresolved. V lost 1 base, J lost 5 bases, and 9 bases lay in between. The CDR3 contains 13 residues. Germline V gene sequence: CDR1 SGHRS, CDR2 YFSETQ.

The rearrangement links TRBV5-1 to TRBJ1-4, with 7 bases that match TRBD1. The CDR3 totals 14 residues. The germline V gene encodes CDR1 SGHRS and CDR2 YFSETQ. The V segment lost 0 bases and the J segment 5 bases; nucleotides outside the gene matches: 1. The CDR3 nucleotides are TGCGCCAGCAGCTTGGAGGGGGCCAATGAAAAACTGTTTTTT. Residues: CASSLEGANEKLFF.

The chain joins TRBV7-2 to TRBJ2-5; TRBD2 matches 10 bases. V was pared by 6 bases and J by 6 bases, with 7 bases of the junction left unmatched. Germline CDR1 is SGHTA and CDR2 is FQGNSA. The CDR3 contains 14 residues. The CDR3 sequence: CASRQSGGAKTQYF. CDR3 DNA sequence: TGTGCCAGCAGACAGAGCGGGGGGGCCAAGACCCAGTACTTC.

The J gene is TRBJ2-5, the V gene TRBV10-3, with D possibly matching TRBD2 (6 bases). Germline lookup yields CDR1 ENHRY and CDR2 SYGVKD. This CDR3 has 15 amino acids. The V end was cut by 2 bases, the J end by 3 bases, with 13 bases between. The CDR3 region is CAISETGLGKETQYF. Written as DNA, the CDR3 is TGTGCCATCAGTGAGACGGGACTGGGGAAAGAGACCCAGTACTTC.

This clone was seen only once. The chain carries TRBV27 and TRBJ2-1; TRBD2 aligns across 10 bases. This CDR3 has 15 amino acids. With V trimmed by 5 bases and J by 8 bases, 9 bases remained unmatched. Germline V CDR1 and CDR2: MNHEY, SMNVEV (reference sequence). The DNA for the CDR3 is TGTGCCAGCAGTGGGCGGCTAGCGGGGGACGATGAGCAGTTCTTC. This encodes CASSGRLAGDDEQFF.

The genes are TRBV18 and TRBJ2-3; TRBD2 agrees at 7 bases. Germline V gives CDR1 KGHSH, CDR2 LQKENI. Trimming at V came to 2 bases and at J to 1 base, leaving 6 bases not matched to a gene. This CDR3 contains 16 residues. The CDR3 spells CASSPLRGWGTDTQYF. CDR3 DNA sequence: TGTGCCAGCTCACCATTGCGGGGGTGGGGCACAGATACGCAGTATTTT. The full variable domain, its missing parts supplied by reference TRBV18 and TRBJ2-3, is NAGVMQNPRHLVRRRGQEARLRCSPMKGHSHVYWYRQLPEEGLKFMVYLQKENIIDESGMPKERFSAEFPKEGPSILRIQQVVRGDSAAYFCASSPLRGWGTDTQYFGPGTRLTVL.

This rearrangement joins TRBV21-1 to TRBJ2-1; TRBD2 is the table's D call and was not checked against the DNA. TRBV21-1 is a pseudogene locus. CDR3 length: 17 residues. The CDR3: CASINTRGTSSYNEQFF. The CDR3 nucleotides read TGTGCCAGCATTAACACCCGCGGCACGAGCTCCTACAATGAGCAGTTCTTC.

This clone has a handful of counts. V gene TRBV18 combines with J gene TRBJ2-3; 8 bases match TRBD2. The CDR3 loop spans 14 amino acids. V shed 7 bases and J 3 bases; nucleotides not matched to a gene: 6. CDR1 and CDR2 from the germline V gene are KGHSH and LQKENI. CDR3 DNA: TGTGCCAGCTGCATTAGCGGGGCAACAGATACGCAGTATTTT. Translated: CASCISGATDTQYF.

The genes are TRBV6-5 and TRBJ1-4, with D hard to call. The CDR3 sequence is 14 residues long. The germline V gene encodes CDR1 MNHEY and CDR2 SVGAGI. The V and J ends lost 3 bases and 11 bases respectively, with 16 bases between them. The DNA for the CDR3 is TGTGCCAGCAGTTATGTTAGGGAGAGCGGGAAACTGTTTTTT. This gives the protein CASSYVRESGKLFF.